This TCR beta chain comes out of a study of Ad26.COV2.S vaccination and SARS-CoV-2 variants. The wider study: Intramuscular Ad26.COV2.S at 5x10^10 or 1x10^11 viral particles. Study findings and constraints: Vaccine and placebo recipients had similar non-spike TCR breadth.

Specified treatment: 19 received Ad26.COV2.S at low or high dose, single or two shots; five or six received placebo; per-sample allocation not given. The samples date from day 63 after the first vaccine or placebo injection. An adult donor aged 18-55 years was enrolled in Boston. Immunization relied on an Ad26 vector, which expressed Wuhan-strain SARS-CoV-2 spike. Some clones are missing from TCRdb's copy, which holds only in-frame ones; the method was immunoSEQ multiplex PCR. In the table there are a few hundred thousand clones, 92% of which are singletons. The CDR3 sequence is 15 residues long. Germline V gene sequence: CDR1 MNHEY, CDR2 SVGAGI. V gave up 0 bases and J gave up 7 bases; unmatched junction bases: 8. For this clone: Its cognate antigen is unknown.

This TCR was recovered from a person aged 18-60 years who received the Ad26.COV2.S COVID-19 vaccine or a placebo. This specimen was peripheral blood, taken in a trial of Ad26.COV2.S vaccine versus placebo. The chain is built from TRBV6-5 and TRBJ1-1, with 7 positions matching TRBD1. In DNA form, the CDR3 reads TGTGCCAGCAGTTACTCGGCAGGGGGGTTTGGTGAAGCTTTCTTT. It codes for CASSYSAGGFGEAFF.